This T cell receptor (beta chain) was profiled in a study of Ad26.COV2.S vaccination and SARS-CoV-2 variants. Study results and limitations: People who got the vaccine or the placebo had similar non-spike TCR breadth.

Noted treatment: roughly 18 received Ad26.COV2.S at low or high dose, single or two shots; several received placebo; per-sample allocation not given. All samples were drawn on day 63, counting from the first vaccine or placebo injection. Donation was by an adult aged 18-55 years who was in Boston. The shot given was an Ad26 vector that makes Wuhan-strain SARS-CoV-2 spike. J lost 5 bases, V lost 1 base, and 4 bases had no gene match. Germline CDR1 and CDR2: LNHDA and SQIVND (reference sequence). The CDR3 runs 15 residues. Points on this clone: Antigen unknown.

Generated by immunoSEQ multiplex PCR, the TCRdb table keeps only in-frame clones and is missing some. The sample consists of around 320,000 clones, roughly 91% of them appearing once. The chain joins TRBV19 to TRBJ1-5; the match to TRBD1 covers 8 bases. The source of this sequence is a person between 18 and 65 years old who received the Ad26.COV2.S COVID-19 vaccine or a placebo. Sequenced material: peripheral blood, taken in a trial of Ad26.COV2.S vaccine versus placebo. CDR3 sequence reads: CASSIGTGSHQPQHF. DNA of the CDR3: TGTGCCAGTAGTATAGGGACAGGGAGTCATCAGCCCCAGCATTTT.